The next 11 T cell receptor beta chains were all read from a single sample in a study of blood T cell repertoires in COVID-19. Generated by immunoSEQ multiplex PCR, the TCRdb table keeps only in-frame clones and is missing some. Here the sample spans tens of thousands of clones, around nine tenths being singletons. Sequences were obtained from peripheral blood. The receptors stem from a man between 60 and 70 years old with COVID-19, enrolled during active disease.

The chain links TRBV7-2 to TRBJ1-4, with a possible D match to TRBD1 (6 bases). Germline V lookup: CDR1 SGHTA, CDR2 FQGNSA. The CDR3 has 14 amino acids. Trimming took off 4 bases at V and 0 bases at J, with 6 bases between the two ends. This CDR3 reads CASSYRATNEKLFF. The CDR3, as DNA: TGTGCCAGCAGCTACAGGGCAACTAATGAAAAACTGTTTTTT.

V usage is TRBV27 and J usage is TRBJ2-5; 7 positions match TRBD1. This CDR3 is 14 amino acids long. Germline V gene sequence: CDR1 MNHEY, CDR2 SMNVEV (reference sequence). Trimming took 4 bases from V and 3 from J; bases not matched to a gene: 5. CDR3 bases: TGTGCCAGCAGTTATCGTACAGGGGAAGAGACCCAGTACTTC. The encoded protein is CASSYRTGEETQYF.

This clone came up once. The chain couples TRBV13 to TRBJ1-1, with D tentatively TRBD1 (6 bases). From germline, CDR1 is PRHDT and CDR2 FYEKMQ (reference sequence). The V gene lost 6 bases and the J gene lost 6 bases, with 17 bases spanning the gap. The CDR3 is made up of 14 amino acids. DNA of the CDR3: TGTGCCAGCAGACCAAAGGGGGAATGGGCTGAAGCTTTCTTT. Encoded protein: CASRPKGEWAEAFF.

The chain has TRBV6-5 and TRBJ2-1; 8 positions agree with TRBD2. CDR3 length: 15 amino acids. Germline trimming cut 3 bases from V and 7 bases from J; bases unmatched to any gene: 8. Germline CDR1 reads MNHEY; CDR2 reads SVGAGI. CDR3 sequence: CASSYTSGGGNEQFF. CDR3 coding DNA: TGTGCCAGCAGTTATACTAGCGGAGGAGGGAATGAGCAGTTCTTC.

The chain is built from TRBV7-3 and TRBJ2-1, with 8 bases lining up with TRBD2. This CDR3 comprises 16 residues. The J segment lost 7 bases and the V segment lost 6 bases, leaving 14 bases of the junction unmatched. Germline V gene data show CDR1 as SGHTA and CDR2 as FQGTGA. CDR3 sequence: CASSPLAGIEVNEQFF. CDR3 sequence (DNA): TGTGCCAGCAGTCCCTTAGCGGGAATCGAAGTTAATGAGCAGTTCTTC.

The gene calls are TRBV6-5 and TRBJ2-7, with 9 bases fitting TRBD1. In germline, CDR1 is MNHEY, CDR2 SVGAGI. After removal of 7 bases from V and 6 bases from J, the junction contained 7 bases not matched to a gene. This CDR3 is built from 13 residues. CDR3 sequence: CASTSGQGREQYF. The CDR3 DNA reads TGTGCCAGCACCTCCGGACAGGGGCGCGAGCAGTACTTC.

The chain uses TRBV19 and TRBJ1-1; 7 bases match TRBD1. V dropped 9 bases and J dropped 6; count of bases not matched to a gene: 10. Germline CDR1 reads LNHDA; CDR2 reads SQIVND (reference sequence). The CDR3 is 13 amino acids. This CDR3 reads CASLEEQGSEAFF. CDR3 sequence (DNA): TGTGCCAGCTTAGAAGAACAGGGGTCTGAAGCTTTCTTT.

The rearrangement links TRBV3-1 (or the pseudogene TRBV3-2) to TRBJ1-1, with D unresolved. V was shortened by 4 bases and J by 1 base, with 10 bases between the two germline ends. The germline V gene has CDR1 LGHDT and CDR2 YNNKEL (reference sequence). This CDR3 comprises 14 residues. The CDR3 DNA follows: TGTGCCAGCAGCCGAGGAACGGGGAACACTGAAGCTTTCTTT. This codes for CASSRGTGNTEAFF.

This clone has a handful of counts. The chain combines TRBV7-9 with TRBJ1-3; tentative D call: TRBD1 (6 bases). This CDR3 is 16 amino acids long. Trimming stripped 3 bases from V and 0 bases from J, with 12 bases between. Germline CDR1 SEHNR, CDR2 FQNEAQ (reference sequence). CDR3 nucleotide sequence: TGTGCCAGCAGCTTGGGGGCGGGCCTCTCTGGAAACACCATATATTTT. It yields the protein CASSLGAGLSGNTIYF.

This chain joins TRBV4-3 and TRBJ1-6; D call uncertain. Germline V gene sequence: CDR1 LGHNA, CDR2 YSLEER. The CDR3 extends over 15 amino acids. V was cut by 0 bases and J by 6 bases, with 9 bases left in between. This CDR3 reads CASSQEPGFNSPLHF. CDR3 in DNA: TGCGCCAGCAGCCAAGAACCCGGTTTTAATTCACCCCTCCACTTT.

V gene TRBV6-1 combines with J gene TRBJ1-5; a possible D gene is TRBD1 (5 bases). Germline lookup yields CDR1 MNHNS and CDR2 SASEGT. The CDR3 covers 16 residues. V dropped 0 bases and J dropped 7 bases, with 16 bases sitting between them. Here the CDR3 DNA reads TGTGCCAGCAGTGAAGCGGAGGGGATGGGGGAGCAGCCCCAGCATTTT. This encodes CASSEAEGMGEQPQHF.